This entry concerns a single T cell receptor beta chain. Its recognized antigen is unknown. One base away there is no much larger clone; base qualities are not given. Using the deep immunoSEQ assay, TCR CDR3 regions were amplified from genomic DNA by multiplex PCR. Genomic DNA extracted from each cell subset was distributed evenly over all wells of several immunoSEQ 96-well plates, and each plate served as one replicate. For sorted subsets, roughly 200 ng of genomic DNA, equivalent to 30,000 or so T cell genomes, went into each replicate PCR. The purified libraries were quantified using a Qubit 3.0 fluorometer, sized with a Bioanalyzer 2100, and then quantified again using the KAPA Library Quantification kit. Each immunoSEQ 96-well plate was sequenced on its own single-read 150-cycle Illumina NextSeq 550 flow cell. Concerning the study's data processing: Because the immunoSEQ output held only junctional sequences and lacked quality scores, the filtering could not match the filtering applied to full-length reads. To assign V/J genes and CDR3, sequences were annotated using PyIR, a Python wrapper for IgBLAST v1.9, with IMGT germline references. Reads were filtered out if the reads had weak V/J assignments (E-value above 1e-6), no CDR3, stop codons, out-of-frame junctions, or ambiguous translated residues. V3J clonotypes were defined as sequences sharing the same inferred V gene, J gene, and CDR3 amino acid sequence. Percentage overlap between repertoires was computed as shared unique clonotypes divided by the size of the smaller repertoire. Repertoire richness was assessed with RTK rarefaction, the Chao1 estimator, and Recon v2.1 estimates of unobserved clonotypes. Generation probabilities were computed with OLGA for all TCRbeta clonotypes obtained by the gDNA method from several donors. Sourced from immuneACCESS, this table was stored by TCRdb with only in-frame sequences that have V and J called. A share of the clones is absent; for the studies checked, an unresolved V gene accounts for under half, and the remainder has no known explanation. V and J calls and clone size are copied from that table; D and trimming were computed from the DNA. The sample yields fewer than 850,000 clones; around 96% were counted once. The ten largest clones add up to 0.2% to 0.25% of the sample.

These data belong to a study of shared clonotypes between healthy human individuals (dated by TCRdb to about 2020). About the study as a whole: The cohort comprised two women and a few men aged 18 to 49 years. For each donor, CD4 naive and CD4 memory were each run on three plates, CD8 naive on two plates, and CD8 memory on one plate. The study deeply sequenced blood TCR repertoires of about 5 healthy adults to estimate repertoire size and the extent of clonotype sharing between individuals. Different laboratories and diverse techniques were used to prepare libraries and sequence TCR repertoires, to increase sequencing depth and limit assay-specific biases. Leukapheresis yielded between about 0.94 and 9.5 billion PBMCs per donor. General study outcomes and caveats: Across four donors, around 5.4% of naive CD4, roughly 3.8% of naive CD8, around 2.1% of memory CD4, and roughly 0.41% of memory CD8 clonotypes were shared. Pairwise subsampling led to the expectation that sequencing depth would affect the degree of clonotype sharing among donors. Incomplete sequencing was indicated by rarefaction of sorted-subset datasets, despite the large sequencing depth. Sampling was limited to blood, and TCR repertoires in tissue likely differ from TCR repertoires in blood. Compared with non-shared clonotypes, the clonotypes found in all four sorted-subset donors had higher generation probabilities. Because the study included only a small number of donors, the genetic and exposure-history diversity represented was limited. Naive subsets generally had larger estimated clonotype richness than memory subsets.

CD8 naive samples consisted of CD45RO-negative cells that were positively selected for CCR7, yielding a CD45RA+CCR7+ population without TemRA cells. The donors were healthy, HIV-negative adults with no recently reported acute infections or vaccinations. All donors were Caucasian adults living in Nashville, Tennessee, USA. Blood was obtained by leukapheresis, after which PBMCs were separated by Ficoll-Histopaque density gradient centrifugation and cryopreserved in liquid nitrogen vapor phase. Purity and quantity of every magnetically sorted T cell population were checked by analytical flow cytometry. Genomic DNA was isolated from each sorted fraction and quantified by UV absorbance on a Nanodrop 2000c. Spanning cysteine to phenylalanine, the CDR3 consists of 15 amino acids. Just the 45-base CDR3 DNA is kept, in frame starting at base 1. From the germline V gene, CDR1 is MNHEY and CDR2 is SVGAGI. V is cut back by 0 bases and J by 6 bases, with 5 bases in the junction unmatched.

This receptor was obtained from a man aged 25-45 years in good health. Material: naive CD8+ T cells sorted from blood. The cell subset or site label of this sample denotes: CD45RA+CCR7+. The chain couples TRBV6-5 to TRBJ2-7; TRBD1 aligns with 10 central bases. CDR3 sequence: CASSYSRQGASEQYF. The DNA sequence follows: TGTGCCAGCAGTTACTCGAGACAGGGGGCGTCCGAGCAGTACTTC.